These 14 T cell receptor beta chains came from one sample sequenced in a study of blood T cell repertoires in COVID-19 (dated by TCRdb to between 2020 and 2021). The library relied on the immunoSEQ multiplex PCR assay. TCRdb took over this immuneACCESS table, retaining in-frame rearrangements with V and J assigned. Such tables are incomplete; in checked studies, under half of the missing clones stem from an unresolved V gene, and the remainder is unexplained. The sample data list some 280,000 clones, and roughly 90% of these were observed just once. The top ten clonotypes cover 0.85% to 1% of the sample. Specimen: peripheral blood. These receptors were collected from a woman in her thirties or forties who had recovered from COVID-19.

V usage is TRBV9 and J usage is TRBJ2-1; 9 nucleotides align to TRBD1. V was pared by 4 bases and J by 5 bases, with 4 bases of the junction left unmatched. In germline, CDR1 is SGDLS, CDR2 YYNGEE. This CDR3 contains 14 residues. The CDR3 region has the DNA TGTGCCAGCAGCCCTGGACAGGGGAACAATGAGCAGTTCTTC. Protein: CASSPGQGNNEQFF.

The rearrangement links TRBV28 to TRBJ2-5, with 9 bases matching TRBD1. Per germline, CDR1 MDHEN and CDR2 SYDVKM. The CDR3 runs 16 residues. Trimming at V came to 6 bases and at J to 1 base, leaving 9 bases not matched to a gene. DNA of the CDR3: TGTGCCAGCAGCTTGGGGGGACAGGGCCCCCAAGAGACCCAGTACTTC. Its protein product is CASSLGGQGPQETQYF. Drawing the rest from reference TRBV28 and TRBJ2-5, the complete variable domain is DVKVTQSSRYLVKRTGEKVFLECVQDMDHENMFWYRQDPGLGLRLIYFSYDVKMKEKGDIPEGYSVSREKKERFSLILESASTNQTSMYLCASSLGGQGPQETQYFGPGTRLLVL.

The chain is built from TRBV12-3 or TRBV12-4 and TRBJ2-1; D unresolved. The CDR3 has 12 residues. Trimming pared 2 bases from V and 7 bases from J, leaving 6 bases between. As DNA, the CDR3 is TGTGCCAGCAGTTTAATCGGGAATGAGCAGTTCTTC. This sequence encodes CASSLIGNEQFF.

The chain joins TRBV2 to TRBJ2-1; D gene uncertain. Trimming took off 6 bases at V and 0 bases at J, with 9 bases between the two ends. Germline assignment: CDR1 SNHLY and CDR2 FYNNEI. The CDR3 runs to 14 residues. The CDR3: CASRDTSSYNEQFF. The CDR3 bases are TGTGCCAGCAGAGACACCAGCTCCTACAATGAGCAGTTCTTC. Based on the CDR3 plus reference TRBV2 and TRBJ2-1, the full variable domain is EPEVTQTPSHQVTQMGQEVILRCVPISNHLYFYWYRQILGQKVEFLVSFYNNEISEKSEIFDDQFSVERPDGSNFTLKIRSTKLEDSAMYFCASRDTSSYNEQFFGPGTRLTVL.

This chain links TRBV5-6 with TRBJ1-2, with TRBD1 matching over 7 bases. Germline CDR1 SGHDT, CDR2 YYEEEE. CDR3 size: 15 residues. Germline trimming cut 4 bases from V and 8 bases from J; bases unmatched to any gene: 14. The CDR3 sequence: CASSLIPGGLGGYTF. The CDR3 DNA reads as TGTGCCAGCAGCCTAATACCAGGGGGGCTTGGAGGCTACACCTTC.

The chain combines TRBV7-9 with TRBJ2-7; 9 bases are shared with TRBD2. The trim removed 3 bases at V and 0 bases at J, leaving 0 bases unmatched. Germline CDR1 reads SEHNR; CDR2 reads FQNEAQ (reference sequence). The CDR3 sequence is 14 residues long. The CDR3 reads CASSFSGSSYEQYF. For the CDR3, the DNA is TGTGCCAGCAGCTTTAGCGGGAGCTCCTACGAGCAGTACTTC.

In this sample, this clone turned up once. The chain recombines TRBV30 with TRBJ1-2; TRBD1 aligns across 8 bases. V lost 5 bases, J lost 12 bases, and 14 bases stayed unmatched. CDR3 length equals 13 residues. Germline loops: CDR1 GTSNPN, CDR2 SVGIG (reference sequence). The CDR3 DNA follows: TGTGCCTGGCACCCAGGGGGCTTATGGAGCGACACCTTC. This sequence encodes CAWHPGGLWSDTF.

This chain links TRBV6-5 with TRBJ1-6, with 8 bases aligning to TRBD1. The V gene end was trimmed by 6 bases and the J gene end by 10 bases; junction bases not matched to a gene: 11. CDR1 is MNHEY and CDR2 is SVGAGI in the germline V gene. This CDR3 has 15 amino acids. Written as DNA, the CDR3 is TGTGCCAGCAGGGCCTGGACAGGGCCCAAATCACCCCTCCACTTT. Translation: CASRAWTGPKSPLHF.

The J gene is TRBJ1-1, the V gene TRBV7-2; 8 positions match TRBD1. Unmatched junction bases numbered 11, after V lost 3 bases and J lost 11 bases. This CDR3 has 14 residues. CDR1 and CDR2 (germline): SGHTA, FQGNSA. CDR3 nucleotide sequence: TGTGCCAGCAGCTTGGGCCAGGGGGCAACAGGGGCTTTCTTT. It codes for CASSLGQGATGAFF.

The chain joins TRBV28 to TRBJ2-1; TRBD2 matches at 7 bases. The CDR3 extends over 14 amino acids. Losses at the gene ends were 5 bases for V and 4 bases for J; bases not matched to a gene: 5. Germline V gene lookup returns CDR1 MDHEN and CDR2 SYDVKM. CDR3 sequence: CASSTRTSYNEQFF. CDR3 DNA sequence: TGTGCCAGCAGTACCAGGACTAGTTACAATGAGCAGTTCTTC. Looking up the rest from reference TRBV28 and TRBJ2-1 gives the full variable domain: DVKVTQSSRYLVKRTGEKVFLECVQDMDHENMFWYRQDPGLGLRLIYFSYDVKMKEKGDIPEGYSVSREKKERFSLILESASTNQTSMYLCASSTRTSYNEQFFGPGTRLTVL.

The chain has TRBV9 and TRBJ2-3; 12 bases line up with TRBD2. The V and J ends lost 3 bases and 7 bases, in that order; junction bases with no gene match: 6. The CDR3 sequence is 15 residues long. From germline, CDR1 is SGDLS and CDR2 YYNGEE. CDR3 bases: TGTGCCAGCAGCGCCCTCCTAGCGGGAGGGAATACGCAGTATTTT. It is translated as CASSALLAGGNTQYF.

The rearrangement joins TRBV19 to TRBJ1-5; perhaps TRBD1 as D (5 bases). The CDR3 totals 16 residues. Looked up from germline, CDR1 is LNHDA and CDR2 is SQIVND (reference sequence). Trimming shortened V by 9 bases and J by 0 bases, and 18 bases separated the two germline ends. CDR3 in amino acids: CASPPLQAHSNQPQHF. The CDR3 nucleotides are TGTGCCAGCCCCCCCCTACAGGCCCATAGCAATCAGCCCCAGCATTTT.

The gene calls are TRBV5-8 and TRBJ2-7; 7 nucleotides align to TRBD2. Germline V gene sequence: CDR1 SGHTS, CDR2 YDEGEE. CDR3 length: 15 amino acids. With V trimmed by 1 base and J by 0 bases, 4 bases remained unmatched. CDR3: CASSLYGGTSYEQYF. The CDR3 DNA reads as TGTGCCAGCAGCTTGTACGGGGGGACCTCCTACGAGCAGTACTTC.

V and J are TRBV11-3 and TRBJ2-1; D possibly corresponds to TRBD2 (6 bases). V was shortened by 3 bases and J by 6 bases, with 12 bases between the two germline ends. The V gene's germline CDR1 is SGHNT and CDR2 YENEEA. There are 14 residues in the CDR3. The DNA for the CDR3 is TGTGCCAGCAGCTTTGACGGGAGCTTCAATGAGCAGTTCTTC. It codes for CASSFDGSFNEQFF.